This TCR beta chain came from a study of cytomegalovirus exposure and HLA in healthy donors. Findings and limits, study-wide: Productive status was seen about 90% or about 30% of the time for most TCR beta V segments in an earlier analysis. For most TCR sequences rarity was the rule, although some public TCRs occurred in many donors. Compared with the roughly 700-donor mean, an Asian-associated ancestry cluster reportedly had fewer N-insertions, according to a later analysis.

With 60 Vbeta and 13 Jbeta primers, the PCR was carried out. The table came from immunoSEQ multiplex PCR; TCRdb's copy has only in-frame clones and leaves some out. The table lists some 200,000 clones, 65% to 85% of them singletons. Donors were ostensibly healthy at sampling, although undocumented immune exposures were probable. Regarding this clone: Antigen: not known.

Sequencing used PBMCs. The source of this sequence is a man over 45 in good health and CMV-seronegative.

CDR3 sequence reads: CASSRGGAAYEQYF. The CDR3, as DNA: TGCGCCAGCAGCCGCGGGGGGGCTGCCTACGAGCAGTACTTC. This chain links TRBV10-2 with TRBJ2-7, with 9 bases matching TRBD2. J was trimmed by 2 bases and V by 6 bases; bases with no gene match: 5. The CDR3 contains 14 residues. Per the germline V gene, CDR1 is WSHSY and CDR2 is SAAADI.